The source of this T cell receptor (beta chain) is a study of technical replicates of blood from four donors. In the case of this clone: The sample has other DNA sequences that encode this CDR3 too.

TCRdb keeps only in-frame clones here, not all; method: immunoSEQ multiplex PCR. The sample lists about 82,000 clones, around 90% occurring once. From germline, CDR1 is SGDLS and CDR2 YYNGEE. Trimming cost V 3 bases and J 0 bases; bases outside gene matches: 6. The CDR3 is 16 residues long. The specimen was T cells isolated from PBMCs. The genes are TRBV9 and TRBJ2-1, with 7 positions matching TRBD2. The origin of this receptor is a human donor in good health. The CDR3 bases are TGTGCCAGCAGCGCCCGGGGGGTTAGCTCCTACAATGAGCAGTTCTTC. This encodes CASSARGVSSYNEQFF.